This is a list of T cell receptor beta chains from one sample in a study of T cells in Graves' hyperthyroidism and ophthalmopathy. TCRdb used MiXCR to reprocess the multiplex PCR reads, holding one entry per CDR3 protein. The repertoire holds 100,000 to 140,000 distinct CDR3 sequences, with more than 15% as singletons. The material sequenced was blood. The receptors stem from a woman in her fifties or sixties with Graves' hyperthyroidism. The CDR3 runs from the conserved cysteine through the conserved F or W. The D gene is left open where the match is weak. The listing skips clone size in some rows; elsewhere it reads once, few, many or a size class.

16	TRBD2	NA	TRBJ2-1	TRBV20-1	CSAPGTGTSSYNEQFF	TGCAGTGCCCCCGGGACCGGGACTAGCTCCTACAATGAGCAGTTCTTC
14	NA	many	TRBJ1-1	TRBV30	CAWTMGGDNTEAFF	TGTGCCTGGACAATGGGAGGGGACAACACTGAAGCTTTCTTT
16	TRBD2	few	TRBJ2-2	TRBV7-3	CASSLMPSGTTRELFF	TGTGCCAGCAGCTTAATGCCTAGCGGGACCACCAGGGAGCTGTTTTTT
14	TRBD2	many	TRBJ2-3	TRBV7-7	CASSQTSGTQRLYF	TGTGCTAGCAGCCAGACTAGCGGGACTCAGCGATTGTATTTT
12	NA	many	TRBJ1-1	TRBV6-1	CASSFLDTEAFF	TGTGCCAGCAGTTTCCTCGACACTGAAGCTTTCTTT
14	NA	many	TRBJ2-7	TRBV4-1	CASSQEDRSYEQYF	TGCGCCAGCAGCCAAGAGGACCGCTCCTACGAGCAGTACTTC
15	TRBD2	NA	TRBJ2-1	TRBV5-6	CASSFGGRVYNEQFF	TGTGCCAGCAGCTTCGGCGGGAGGGTCTACAATGAGCAGTTCTTC
14	NA	many	TRBJ1-5	TRBV7-2	CASRPQHSNQPQHF	TGTGCCAGCAGGCCACAACATAGCAATCAGCCCCAGCATTTT
14	TRBD2	many	TRBJ2-2	TRBV11-3	CASSFAGGPGELFF	TGTGCCAGCAGCTTTGCGGGAGGGCCCGGGGAGCTGTTTTTT
11	NA	many	TRBJ1-1	TRBV6-1	CASSYWAEAFF	TGTGCCAGCAGTTATTGGGCAGAGGCTTTCTTT
13	NA	many	TRBJ2-1	TRBV29-1	CSVDRDAPNEQFF	TGCAGCGTTGACCGGGACGCTCCTAATGAGCAGTTCTTC
13	NA	many	TRBJ1-5	TRBV6-1	CASGLDGDQPQHF	TGTGCCAGCGGACTTGACGGGGATCAGCCCCAGCATTTT
14	NA	NA	TRBJ2-3	TRBV11-3	CASSRYGGADTQYF	TGTGCCAGCAGCCGTTATGGAGGGGCAGATACGCAGTATTTT
11	TRBD2	many	TRBJ2-7	TRBV3-1	CASSQGREEYF	TGTGCCAGCAGCCAAGGGCGGGAGGAGTACTTC
13	NA	many	TRBJ2-2	TRBV28	CASSPIFTGELFF	TGTGCCAGCAGTCCGATCTTCACCGGGGAGCTGTTTTTT
14	TRBD2	NA	TRBJ2-1	TRBV4-2	CASSQREGRDEQFF	TGTGCCAGCAGCCAACGGGAGGGCCGCGATGAGCAGTTCTTC
19	TRBD2	once	TRBJ2-1	TRBV15	CATSGGLAGDSLGDNEQFF	TGTGCCACCAGCGGGGGGCTAGCGGGGGATTCCCTCGGGGACAATGAGCAGTTCTTC
15	TRBD2	many	TRBJ2-1	TRBV9	CASSVWASGSYEQFF	TGTGCCAGCAGCGTATGGGCTAGCGGGAGCTATGAGCAGTTCTTC
16	NA	many	TRBJ2-1	TRBV27	CASTKVTGARYNEQFF	TGTGCCAGCACCAAGGTGACGGGAGCTCGGTACAATGAGCAGTTCTTC
12	TRBD1	NA	TRBJ2-7	TRBV20-1	CSATTTGFEQYF	TGCAGTGCTACTACGACAGGGTTCGAGCAGTACTTC
16	TRBD2	many	TRBJ2-7	TRBV11-2	CASSLRTSGASYEQYF	TGTGCCAGCAGCCTTCGGACTAGCGGAGCATCCTACGAGCAGTACTTC
17	TRBD2	few	TRBJ2-1	TRBV12-3/TRBV12-4	CASSLTTSGRAINEQFF	TGTGCCAGCAGTTTGACTACTAGCGGGAGGGCCATCAATGAGCAGTTCTTC
17	NA	many	TRBJ2-7	TRBV7-8	CASSLAWTTDGALEQYF	TGTGCCAGCAGCTTAGCTTGGACAACCGACGGAGCTTTAGAGCAGTACTTC
22	TRBD2	many	TRBJ2-1	TRBV3-1	CASSLDWRQRTSGASSYNEQFF	TGTGCCAGCAGCCTCGATTGGCGGCAGCGGACTAGCGGGGCTAGCTCCTACAATGAGCAGTTCTTC
13	NA	many	TRBJ2-3	TRBV29-1	CSVGPRSTDTQYF	TGCAGCGTTGGCCCGCGGAGCACAGATACGCAGTATTTT
14	NA	many	TRBJ1-1	TRBV12-3/TRBV12-4	CASSLLRGYAEAFF	TGTGCCAGCAGTTTGCTTCGCGGGTACGCTGAAGCTTTCTTT